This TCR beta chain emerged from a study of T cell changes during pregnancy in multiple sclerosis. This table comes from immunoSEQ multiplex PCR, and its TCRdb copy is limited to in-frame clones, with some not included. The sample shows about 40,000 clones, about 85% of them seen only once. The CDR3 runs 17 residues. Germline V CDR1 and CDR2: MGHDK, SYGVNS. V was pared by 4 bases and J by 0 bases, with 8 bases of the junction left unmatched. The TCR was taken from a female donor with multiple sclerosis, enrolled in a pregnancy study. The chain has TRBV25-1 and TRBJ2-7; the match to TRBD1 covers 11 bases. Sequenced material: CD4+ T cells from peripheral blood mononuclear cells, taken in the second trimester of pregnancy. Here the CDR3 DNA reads TGTGCCAGCAGTGCAAATCCCGGGACAGGGGGCTCCTACGAGCAGTACTTC. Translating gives CASSANPGTGGSYEQYF.